These 18 T cell receptor beta chains were all obtained from the same sample, sequenced in a study of blood T cell repertoires in COVID-19. Profiling relied on immunoSEQ multiplex PCR, and the TCRdb table lists in-frame clones only, not all of them. The sample consists of about 190,000 clones, 90% of them appearing once. Material: peripheral blood. These receptors originate from a man aged 50 to 59 with acute or convalescent COVID-19.

The chain recombines TRBV24-1 with TRBJ2-2; 12 nucleotides match TRBD1. Germline CDR1 reads KGHDR; CDR2 reads SFDVKD. The CDR3 has 17 amino acids. The V segment lost 4 bases and the J segment 1 base; nucleotides outside the gene matches: 3. DNA for the CDR3: TGTGCCACCAGTGACCGGGACAGGGGGCAGAACACCGGGGAGCTGTTTTTT. Its protein product is CATSDRDRGQNTGELFF.

The chain joins TRBV4-1 to TRBJ2-1; tentative D call: TRBD2 (5 bases). Germline lookup yields CDR1 MGHRA and CDR2 YSYEKL. The V gene lost 2 bases and the J gene lost 7 bases, with 21 bases spanning the gap. CDR3 length equals 17 residues. DNA for the CDR3: TGCGCCAGCAGCCAAAGGTCCCTATTAACTAGAGGGAATGAGCAGTTCTTC. This translates into CASSQRSLLTRGNEQFF.

The chain has TRBV15 and TRBJ2-1, with D possibly being TRBD1 (5 bases). Trimming cost V 0 bases and J 4 bases, with 10 bases left between them. The germline gives CDR1 LNHNV, CDR2 YYDKDF (reference sequence). The CDR3 spans 15 residues. CDR3 coding DNA: TGTGCCACCAGCAGAGAGCTAGGGGCGTACAATGAGCAGTTCTTC. It encodes CATSRELGAYNEQFF.

This clone was found a few times. The rearrangement uses TRBV7-9 and TRBJ1-4; no firm D call. V was trimmed by 5 bases and J by 4 bases, leaving 11 bases between them. Germline V gene sequence: CDR1 SEHNR, CDR2 FQNEAQ (reference sequence). The CDR3 is made up of 14 amino acids. The CDR3 protein is CASSESEVNEKLFF. CDR3 sequence (DNA): TGTGCCAGCAGCGAATCGGAGGTTAATGAAAAACTGTTTTTT.

This chain links TRBV3-1 (or the pseudogene TRBV3-2) with TRBJ2-7, with 8 bases matching TRBD2. The CDR3 extends over 16 amino acids. Trimming cost V 0 bases and J 5 bases; bases outside gene matches: 9. CDR1 is LGHDT, CDR2 YNNKEL, per germline (reference sequence). CDR3 in DNA: TGTGCCAGCAGCCAAGATTCACCGGGAGCGGGGGACGAGCAGTACTTC. This codes for CASSQDSPGAGDEQYF.

The rearrangement links TRBV5-5 to TRBJ2-7; D unclear. Germline V gene sequence: CDR1 SGHKS, CDR2 YYEKEE (reference sequence). Trimming removed 1 base from V and 6 bases from J, with 17 bases in between. This CDR3 contains 15 residues. The DNA for the CDR3 is TGTGCCAGCAGCTTGAATTCGGCGGTGGGTGGCGAGCAGTACGTC. This encodes CASSLNSAVGGEQYV.

The chain is built from TRBV6-6 and TRBJ1-6, with D possibly matching TRBD1 (5 bases). The CDR3 is 13 residues long. CDR1 is MNHNY and CDR2 is SVGAGI in the germline V gene (reference sequence). The V end was cut by 6 bases, the J end by 6 bases, with 9 bases between. The CDR3 sequence: CASRGAGNSPLHF. In DNA, the CDR3 is TGTGCCAGCAGAGGGGCTGGTAATTCACCCCTCCACTTT.

J is TRBJ1-3 and V is TRBV18; no clear D. The germline gives CDR1 KGHSH, CDR2 LQKENI. The CDR3 consists of 14 residues. V was shortened by 1 base and J by 0 bases, with 4 bases between the two germline ends. This CDR3 reads CASSPLSSGNTIYF. For the CDR3, the DNA is TGTGCCAGCTCACCACTATCCTCTGGAAACACCATATATTTT.

Only a few counts were recorded for this clone. Other DNA variants within this sample encode the same CDR3. The chain combines TRBV20-1 with TRBJ2-1; no reliable D call. This CDR3 is 11 amino acids long. V was cut by 2 bases and J by 4 bases, with 3 bases left in between. Germline CDR1 is DFQATT and CDR2 is SNEGSKA (reference sequence). CDR3 nucleotides: TGCAGTGCTAGATCTTACAATGAGCAGTTCTTC. Protein sequence: CSARSYNEQFF.

This clone has just one count. The rearrangement links TRBV7-8 to TRBJ1-1; D remains unclear. Trimming shortened V by 2 bases and J by 1 base, and 14 bases separated the two germline ends. This CDR3 spans 16 amino acids. Germline CDR1 SGHVS, CDR2 FQNEAQ. The CDR3 DNA is TGTGCCAGCAGCTTATTCCGGGGAGGAACGAACACTGAAGCTTTCTTT. Its translation: CASSLFRGGTNTEAFF.

The rearrangement joins TRBV30 to TRBJ1-5, with D uncertain. The V and J ends lost 4 bases and 7 bases respectively, with 11 bases between them. The CDR3 is made up of 12 amino acids. The germline V gene encodes CDR1 GTSNPN and CDR2 SVGIG (reference sequence). The CDR3 nucleotides are TGTGCCTGGAAAGATGCAGGCCAGCCCCAGCATTTT. Translation gives CAWKDAGQPQHF.

The rearrangement uses TRBV3-1 (or the pseudogene TRBV3-2) and TRBJ2-7; a weak D match, TRBD2 (6 bases). The CDR3 spans 15 residues. Between the trimmed V and J ends, which lost 1 base and 2 bases, there was a span of 12 bases. CDR1 LGHDT and CDR2 YNNKEL come from the germline V gene (reference sequence). The CDR3 spells CASSQGGGKPYEQYF. In DNA form, the CDR3 reads TGTGCCAGCAGCCAAGGGGGCGGGAAGCCCTACGAGCAGTACTTC.

The rearrangement uses TRBV7-3 and TRBJ2-2; D gene unclear. V was shortened by 5 bases and J by 2 bases, with 9 bases between the two germline ends. Germline V gene lookup returns CDR1 SGHTA and CDR2 FQGTGA. The length of the CDR3 is 14 residues. CDR3 protein: CASSPRLNTGELFF. DNA for the CDR3: TGTGCCAGCAGCCCCAGACTTAACACCGGGGAGCTGTTTTTT.

The J gene is TRBJ2-2, the V gene TRBV7-2, with TRBD2 identical over 9 bases. Germline V CDR1 and CDR2: SGHTA, FQGNSA. This CDR3 region has 16 residues. V dropped 5 bases and J dropped 6; count of bases not matched to a gene: 10. The CDR3 spells CASSPAGTSKAGELFF. In DNA form, the CDR3 reads TGTGCCAGCAGCCCCGCCGGGACTAGCAAGGCCGGGGAGCTGTTTTTT.

This sequence joins TRBV4-1 and TRBJ2-2; 10 positions match TRBD1. Germline lookup yields CDR1 MGHRA and CDR2 YSYEKL. V dropped 3 bases and J dropped 9; count of bases not matched to a gene: 4. This CDR3 is built from 14 residues. The CDR3 region has the DNA TGCGCCAGCAGCCAGAGACAGGGGGCCCGGGAGCTGTTTTTT. Translation gives CASSQRQGARELFF.

V usage is TRBV9 and J usage is TRBJ2-1, with 9 bases aligning to TRBD2. This CDR3 is 15 amino acids long. The germline V gene encodes CDR1 SGDLS and CDR2 YYNGEE. After removal of 2 bases from V and 7 bases from J, the junction contained 7 bases not matched to a gene. The DNA of the CDR3 is TGTGCCAGCAGCGTCTCCGGGACTAGCCGGAATGAGCAGTTCTTC. Translating it yields CASSVSGTSRNEQFF.

This chain uses TRBV7-9 with TRBJ2-7; perhaps TRBD2 as D (6 bases). Deletions cut 6 bases from V and 3 bases from J, with 18 bases between. The CDR3 totals 15 residues. The germline V gene has CDR1 SEHNR and CDR2 FQNEAQ (reference sequence). DNA of the CDR3: TGTGCCAGCAGAAATAGCGGTTCATGGGGCTACGAGCAGTACTTC. This sequence encodes CASRNSGSWGYEQYF.

The V gene is TRBV28, the J gene TRBJ1-6, with 7 positions matching TRBD1. The V segment lost 1 base and the J segment 8 bases; nucleotides outside the gene matches: 2. The CDR3 extends over 14 amino acids. The germline gives CDR1 MDHEN, CDR2 SYDVKM. In DNA form, the CDR3 reads TGTGCCAGCAGTTTATTAACAGGGGATTCACCCCTCCACTTT. Translation gives CASSLLTGDSPLHF. Based on the CDR3 plus reference TRBV28 and TRBJ1-6, the full variable domain is DVKVTQSSRYLVKRTGEKVFLECVQDMDHENMFWYRQDPGLGLRLIYFSYDVKMKEKGDIPEGYSVSREKKERFSLILESASTNQTSMYLCASSLLTGDSPLHFGNGTRLTVT.